This T cell receptor beta chain was sequenced for a study of patients and donors after allogeneic stem cell transplantation. Trimming left V 4 bases short and J 1 base short, with 19 bases between. The CDR3 is made up of 17 amino acids. Per the germline V gene, CDR1 is SGHVS and CDR2 is FQNEAQ. TCRdb re-called the RT-PCR reads through MiXCR, storing one row per CDR3 protein. The sample shows approximately 27,000 distinct CDR3 sequences, about 8% of them seen only once. Input material: blood, either unsorted or a sorted T cell fraction (not recorded which). This receptor was identified in a human donor who was either an allogeneic HSCT recipient or a stem cell or donor lymphocyte infusion donor (not recorded which). It is not recorded whose cells these are; they may come from a transplant donor. The chain carries TRBV7-8 and TRBJ1-2; a weak D match, TRBD1 (6 bases). The CDR3 DNA reads TGTGCCAGCAGCTCCTCCCCGGGTGGAGGGGGTAACTATGGCTACACCTTC. Translation gives CASSSSPGGGGNYGYTF.